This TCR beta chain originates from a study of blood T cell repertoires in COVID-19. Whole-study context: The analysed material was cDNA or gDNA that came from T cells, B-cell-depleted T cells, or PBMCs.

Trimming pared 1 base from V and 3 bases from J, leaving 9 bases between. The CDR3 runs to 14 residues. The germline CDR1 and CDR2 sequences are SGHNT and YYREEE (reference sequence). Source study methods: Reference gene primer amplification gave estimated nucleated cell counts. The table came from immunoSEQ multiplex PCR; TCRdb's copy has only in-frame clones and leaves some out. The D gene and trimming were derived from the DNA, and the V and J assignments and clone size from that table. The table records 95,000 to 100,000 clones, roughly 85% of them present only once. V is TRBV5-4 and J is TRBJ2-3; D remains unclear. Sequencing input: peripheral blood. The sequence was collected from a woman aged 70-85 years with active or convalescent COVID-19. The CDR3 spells CASSLSSSTDTQYF. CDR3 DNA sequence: TGTGCCAGCAGCTTGTCGTCTTCTACAGATACGCAGTATTTT. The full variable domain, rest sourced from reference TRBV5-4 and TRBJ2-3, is ETGVTQSPTHLIKTRGQQVTLRCSSQSGHNTVSWYQQALGQGPQFIFQYYREEENGRGNFPPRFSGLQFPNYSSELNVNALELDDSALYLCASSLSSSTDTQYFGPGTRLTVL.